The clone carrying this T cell receptor beta chain was seen many times. Its antigen is as yet unknown. Treatment: PENTA 11 planned treatment interruption arm or continuous ART arm. From thawed PBMCs, naive CD4+ CD45RA+ CD45RO- T cells were sorted. Unique molecular identifiers were included in an RNA-based 3' RACE TCR library. Using its own MiXCR run on the 3' RACE reads, TCRdb lists one record per CDR3 protein. The table has fewer than 100,000 distinct CDR3 sequences, 6% to 8.5% seen once. These data are taken from a study of HIV-infected children after antiretroviral therapy interruption. Overall study: Continuous-treatment children had median age 8 years, interruption approximately 9.5 years. In continuous treatment, analyzed samples were from weeks 0, 48 and 150. The study's findings and limits: The Gini coefficient of naive CD4+ repertoires rose, returning to baseline by 3 years.

Trimming took 1 base from V and 8 from J; bases not matched to a gene: 7. Germline CDR1 is SGHRS and CDR2 is YFSETQ. There are 15 residues in the CDR3. Source: CD45RA+ CD4+ T cells from PBMCs, pooled from several time points, taken from a donor given antiretroviral therapy, either interrupted or continuous. Subset of the sample: naive CD4+ CD45RA+ CD45RO- T cells. The chain is built from TRBV5-1 and TRBJ2-5; 11 bases are a match to TRBD2. This clonotype originated in a pool of human donors with HIV. The CDR3 nucleotides read TGCGCCAGCAGCTTGACTAGCGGGGGCCCGAATACCCAGTACTTC. It encodes CASSLTSGGPNTQYF. Drawing the rest from reference TRBV5-1 and TRBJ2-5, the complete variable domain is KAGVTQTPRYLIKTRGQQVTLSCSPISGHRSVSWYQQTPGQGLQFLFEYFSETQRNKGNFPGRFSGRQFSNSRSEMNVSTLELGDSALYLCASSLTSGGPNTQYFGPGTRLLVL.